These T cell receptor beta chains were read from a single sample in a study of cytomegalovirus exposure and HLA in healthy donors. Libraries were prepared by immunoSEQ multiplex PCR; TCRdb keeps only in-frame clonotypes and omits some of them. The sample contains approximately 50,000 clones, over 70% of which appear only once. Sequencing used PBMCs. The receptors come from a man aged 30-40 years in good health and CMV-seropositive. The CDR3 runs from the conserved cysteine through the conserved F or W. D genes are given only for firm matches. Rows may omit the clone size; those that give it use once, few, many or a size class.

d_gene: -; v_gene: TRBV7-9; j_gene: TRBJ2-7; abundance: -; CDR3nt: TGTGCCAGCAGCTTAGTCGGGGGGCGAGGTGTCTACGAGCAGTACTTC; CDR3aa: CASSLVGGRGVYEQYF
d_gene: -; v_gene: TRBV2; j_gene: TRBJ2-1; abundance: -; CDR3nt: TGTGCCAGCAGTGAAGTGAGTCCATCCTCCTACAATGAGCAGTTCTTC; CDR3aa: CASSEVSPSSYNEQFF
d_gene: TRBD1; v_gene: TRBV7-9; j_gene: TRBJ1-4; abundance: few; CDR3nt: TGTGCCAGCAGCTTTTACCGGGACAGCGGTGAAAAACTGTTTTTT; CDR3aa: CASSFYRDSGEKLFF
d_gene: -; v_gene: TRBV7-8; j_gene: TRBJ2-3; abundance: -; CDR3nt: TGTGCCAGCAGCTTAGTGGGGGGGGCCGGAACAGATACGCAGTATTTT; CDR3aa: CASSLVGGAGTDTQYF
d_gene: -; v_gene: TRBV28; j_gene: TRBJ2-1; abundance: -; CDR3nt: TGTGCCAGCAGTCTAGCGATACCATACAATGAGCAGTTCTTC; CDR3aa: CASSLAIPYNEQFF
d_gene: -; v_gene: TRBV6-5; j_gene: TRBJ2-2; abundance: few; CDR3nt: TGTGCCAGCAAAGGAGTAGTACCAAGAACCGGGGAGCTGTTTTTT; CDR3aa: CASKGVVPRTGELFF
d_gene: TRBD1; v_gene: TRBV6-5; j_gene: TRBJ1-1; abundance: few; CDR3nt: TGTGCCAGCGGGAGGACAGGTTTGAACACTGAAGCTTTCTTT; CDR3aa: CASGRTGLNTEAFF
d_gene: TRBD2; v_gene: TRBV27; j_gene: TRBJ2-3; abundance: -; CDR3nt: TGTGCCAGCAGAGAGCGGGGGGGCCGTACAGATACGCAGTATTTT; CDR3aa: CASRERGGRTDTQYF
d_gene: -; v_gene: TRBV2; j_gene: TRBJ1-5; abundance: once; CDR3nt: TGTGCCAGCCGCTCGGTCAGGGAGGCTCAGCCCCAGCATTTT; CDR3aa: CASRSVREAQPQHF
d_gene: -; v_gene: TRBV7-2; j_gene: TRBJ1-1; abundance: -; CDR3nt: TGTGCCAGCAGCTTCGCCGGACAGATCACTGAAGCTTTCTTT; CDR3aa: CASSFAGQITEAFF
d_gene: TRBD1; v_gene: TRBV10-3; j_gene: TRBJ1-5; abundance: -; CDR3nt: TGTGCCATCAGCCCAGGGGGCTGGCAGCCCCAGCATTTT; CDR3aa: CAISPGGWQPQHF
d_gene: -; v_gene: TRBV6-1; j_gene: TRBJ2-5; abundance: -; CDR3nt: TGTGCCAGCAGTGAACCCGCTAGCTCCGAGACCCAGTACTTC; CDR3aa: CASSEPASSETQYF
d_gene: -; v_gene: TRBV29-1; j_gene: TRBJ1-2; abundance: -; CDR3nt: TGCAGCGTTGAATTGCAGAACGATGGCTACACCTTC; CDR3aa: CSVELQNDGYTF
d_gene: -; v_gene: TRBV5-1; j_gene: TRBJ1-5; abundance: -; CDR3nt: TGCGCCAGCAGCATGAGCGGGGGTAGCAATCAGCCCCAGCATTTT; CDR3aa: CASSMSGGSNQPQHF
d_gene: -; v_gene: TRBV6-5; j_gene: TRBJ1-3; abundance: -; CDR3nt: TGTGCCAGCAAAGCCGCGGGGGGGGCTGGAAACACCATATATTTT; CDR3aa: CASKAAGGAGNTIYF
d_gene: -; v_gene: TRBV2; j_gene: TRBJ1-6; abundance: -; CDR3nt: TGTGCCAGCATGATAGAACCCGGGACACTCAGCTCCTATAATTCACCCCTCCACTTT; CDR3aa: CASMIEPGTLSSYNSPLHF
d_gene: -; v_gene: TRBV7-2; j_gene: TRBJ1-2; abundance: -; CDR3nt: TGTGCCAGCAGCTTAGGTGCGGCAGTAACTAACTATGGCTACACCTTC; CDR3aa: CASSLGAAVTNYGYTF
d_gene: TRBD2; v_gene: TRBV28; j_gene: TRBJ2-3; abundance: once; CDR3nt: TGTGCCAGCAGCCCAGCGGGGTTTCAAGGCGGCACAGATACGCAGTATTTT; CDR3aa: CASSPAGFQGGTDTQYF
d_gene: -; v_gene: TRBV5-1; j_gene: TRBJ1-2; abundance: -; CDR3nt: TGCGCCAGCGCATCCGACAGTAGCTATGGCTACACCTTC; CDR3aa: CASASDSSYGYTF
d_gene: -; v_gene: TRBV5-1; j_gene: TRBJ2-5; abundance: -; CDR3nt: TGCGCCAGCAGCTTGGGGCCCGCAGGGTCCCAAGAGACCCAGTACTTC; CDR3aa: CASSLGPAGSQETQYF
d_gene: TRBD1; v_gene: TRBV5-5; j_gene: TRBJ2-5; abundance: medium-sized; CDR3nt: TGTGCCAGCAGCTTTACAGGGGGTTACGGGGAGACCCAGTACTTC; CDR3aa: CASSFTGGYGETQYF
d_gene: -; v_gene: TRBV27; j_gene: TRBJ1-1; abundance: -; CDR3nt: TGTGCCAGCAGGCCCCCAGGGGAATGGACTGAAGCTTTCTTT; CDR3aa: CASRPPGEWTEAFF
d_gene: -; v_gene: TRBV5-1; j_gene: TRBJ2-2; abundance: -; CDR3nt: TGCGCCAGCAGCTTGGTAACAGGGCCCGGGGAGCTGTTTTTT; CDR3aa: CASSLVTGPGELFF
d_gene: -; v_gene: TRBV30; j_gene: TRBJ1-5; abundance: -; CDR3nt: TGTGCCTGGAGTGTTCGGACGGGAGCGGAGGCCCAGCATTTT; CDR3aa: CAWSVRTGAEAQHF
d_gene: TRBD1; v_gene: TRBV12-5; j_gene: TRBJ2-7; abundance: -; CDR3nt: TGTGCTAGTGGTTTGGACAGGGGGCGAGGTCTTTACGAGCAGTACTTC; CDR3aa: CASGLDRGRGLYEQYF
d_gene: -; v_gene: TRBV6-5; j_gene: TRBJ1-6; abundance: few; CDR3nt: TGTGCCACTATAGGGAGCTCCTATAATTCACCCCTCCACTTT; CDR3aa: CATIGSSYNSPLHF
d_gene: -; v_gene: TRBV4-1; j_gene: TRBJ2-7; abundance: -; CDR3nt: TGCGCCAGCAGCCAAGGGCCTCAAGATAACTACGAGCAGTACTTC; CDR3aa: CASSQGPQDNYEQYF
d_gene: TRBD1; v_gene: TRBV28; j_gene: TRBJ2-5; abundance: once; CDR3nt: TGTGCCAGCAGTTTGACAGGGGCCGGGGAGACCCAGTACTTC; CDR3aa: CASSLTGAGETQYF
d_gene: TRBD1; v_gene: TRBV5-1; j_gene: TRBJ2-1; abundance: -; CDR3nt: TGCGCCAGCAGCGGACCCACAGGGACAGGGGTATTCAATGAGCAGTTCTTC; CDR3aa: CASSGPTGTGVFNEQFF
d_gene: -; v_gene: TRBV15; j_gene: TRBJ1-4; abundance: -; CDR3nt: TGTGCCACCAGCGAGCGGGGTACCTTTGAAAAACTGTTTTTT; CDR3aa: CATSERGTFEKLFF
d_gene: -; v_gene: TRBV2; j_gene: TRBJ2-2; abundance: -; CDR3nt: TGTGCCAGCAGCCCCCGGGGGGCCGACACCGGGGAGCTGTTTTTT; CDR3aa: CASSPRGADTGELFF
d_gene: -; v_gene: TRBV2; j_gene: TRBJ2-1; abundance: once; CDR3nt: TGTGCCAGTCTCCGGGGGAATGAGCAGTTCTTC; CDR3aa: CASLRGNEQFF
d_gene: TRBD2; v_gene: TRBV30; j_gene: TRBJ2-5; abundance: -; CDR3nt: TGTGCCTGGACCCCTTGGGGGGGGGAGACCCAGTACTTC; CDR3aa: CAWTPWGGETQYF
d_gene: -; v_gene: TRBV2; j_gene: TRBJ1-2; abundance: once; CDR3nt: TGTGCCAGCAGTGAAGCGGGCTCCTATGGCTACACCTTC; CDR3aa: CASSEAGSYGYTF
d_gene: TRBD1; v_gene: TRBV5-1; j_gene: TRBJ2-3; abundance: -; CDR3nt: TGCGCCAGCAGCCGCGGGACAGGGGGCACAGATACGCAGTATTTT; CDR3aa: CASSRGTGGTDTQYF
d_gene: TRBD1; v_gene: TRBV11-2; j_gene: TRBJ1-3; abundance: -; CDR3nt: TGTGCCAGCAGCTTAACCGGGACAGGGGAATCTGGAAACACCATATATTTT; CDR3aa: CASSLTGTGESGNTIYF
d_gene: TRBD1; v_gene: TRBV5-4; j_gene: TRBJ2-5; abundance: -; CDR3nt: TGTGCCAGCAGCCCTGGACAGGGGTTGGGGGAGACCCAGTACTTC; CDR3aa: CASSPGQGLGETQYF
d_gene: TRBD1; v_gene: TRBV18; j_gene: TRBJ1-2; abundance: -; CDR3nt: TGTGCCAGCTCACAGGACAGGAACTATGGCTACACCTTC; CDR3aa: CASSQDRNYGYTF
d_gene: TRBD1; v_gene: TRBV27; j_gene: TRBJ2-7; abundance: -; CDR3nt: TGTGCCAGCAGTTTATCGGGTTGGGTCACAGGGGAGAGCTCCTACGAGCAGTACTTC; CDR3aa: CASSLSGWVTGESSYEQYF
d_gene: -; v_gene: TRBV19; j_gene: TRBJ1-1; abundance: -; CDR3nt: TGTGCCAGTAGTAGTATTAGGGAGTGGAACACTGAAGCTTTCTTT; CDR3aa: CASSSIREWNTEAFF
d_gene: -; v_gene: TRBV6-5; j_gene: TRBJ1-2; abundance: -; CDR3nt: TGTGCCAGCACAGAGGGGGGGTCCTATGGCTACACCTTC; CDR3aa: CASTEGGSYGYTF
d_gene: TRBD1; v_gene: TRBV19; j_gene: TRBJ1-6; abundance: -; CDR3nt: TGTGCCAGTAGTACCGACGACAGGGGGAATTCACCCCTCCACTTT; CDR3aa: CASSTDDRGNSPLHF
d_gene: -; v_gene: TRBV7-2; j_gene: TRBJ1-1; abundance: -; CDR3nt: TGTGCCAGCAGCTTAGGATACAGGAGGAACACTGAAGCTTTCTTT; CDR3aa: CASSLGYRRNTEAFF
d_gene: -; v_gene: TRBV9; j_gene: TRBJ1-1; abundance: -; CDR3nt: TGTGCCAGCAGCGTAGGTGGGCAAGTTACTGAAGCTTTCTTT; CDR3aa: CASSVGGQVTEAFF
d_gene: TRBD1; v_gene: TRBV18; j_gene: TRBJ1-2; abundance: -; CDR3nt: TGTGCCAGCTCACCATCAGGGACAGGGAAGAACTATGGCTACACCTTC; CDR3aa: CASSPSGTGKNYGYTF
d_gene: -; v_gene: TRBV7-2; j_gene: TRBJ1-1; abundance: -; CDR3nt: TGTGCCAGCAGCCTTTTCAGGGTGAACACTGAAGCTTTCTTT; CDR3aa: CASSLFRVNTEAFF
d_gene: -; v_gene: TRBV19; j_gene: TRBJ1-2; abundance: -; CDR3nt: TGTGCCAGTAGTATGTCCGTTAACACTAACTATGGCTACACCTTC; CDR3aa: CASSMSVNTNYGYTF
d_gene: -; v_gene: TRBV19; j_gene: TRBJ2-1; abundance: -; CDR3nt: TGTGCCAGTAGTATTCTAGCTTTCTCCTACAATGAGCAGTTCTTC; CDR3aa: CASSILAFSYNEQFF
d_gene: -; v_gene: TRBV29-1; j_gene: TRBJ1-2; abundance: once; CDR3nt: TGCAGCGTTAGTCAGAACTATGGCTACACCTTC; CDR3aa: CSVSQNYGYTF
d_gene: -; v_gene: TRBV7-9; j_gene: TRBJ2-7; abundance: -; CDR3nt: TGTGCCAGCACCCTCTCCCACGAGCAGTACTTC; CDR3aa: CASTLSHEQYF
d_gene: -; v_gene: TRBV11-2; j_gene: TRBJ1-6; abundance: -; CDR3nt: TGTGCCAGCAGCTTAGTTACAATCCATAATTCACCCCTCCACTTT; CDR3aa: CASSLVTIHNSPLHF
d_gene: -; v_gene: TRBV19; j_gene: TRBJ1-2; abundance: -; CDR3nt: TGTGCCAGTAGGGCGTCGGGTCGGGGGTATGGCTACACCTTC; CDR3aa: CASRASGRGYGYTF